The 31 T cell receptor beta chains below all came from one sample that was sequenced in a study of OX40 agonist ivuxolimab in advanced cancers. Data came from immunoSEQ multiplex PCR; TCRdb stores just in-frame clones and leaves some out. The sample includes about 50,000 clones, roughly 90% of them seen just once. Sequencing was performed on CD4+ or CD8+ T cells sorted from blood, taken in a trial of the OX40 agonist ivuxolimab. The origin of the receptors is an adult with an advanced solid tumor such as melanoma, head and neck, liver or kidney cancer.

The chain combines TRBV27 with TRBJ2-3, with D possibly being TRBD1 or TRBD2 (5 bases each). The CDR3 spans 17 residues. Trimming stripped 3 bases from V and 4 bases from J, with 20 bases between. Germline lookup yields CDR1 MNHEY and CDR2 SMNVEV (reference sequence). In DNA, the CDR3 is TGTGCCAGCAGTTTTTTCGCCGGGACCCTAGTGGCAGATACGCAGTATTTT. Translating gives CASSFFAGTLVADTQYF.

V usage is TRBV7-2 and J usage is TRBJ2-7; 7 positions agree with TRBD2. The CDR3 has 13 amino acids. Germline loops: CDR1 SGHTA, CDR2 FQGNSA. Unmatched junction bases numbered 4, after V lost 5 bases and J lost 3 bases. The CDR3 sequence is CASSLGLVYEQYV. The CDR3 DNA follows: TGTGCCAGCAGCCTCGGACTAGTCTACGAGCAGTACGTC.

The chain joins TRBV29-1 to TRBJ1-5; TRBD1 matches 7 bases. CDR1 is SQVTM and CDR2 is ANQGSEA in the germline V gene. CDR3 size: 13 residues. After removal of 7 bases from V and 6 bases from J, the junction contained 9 bases not matched to a gene. CDR3: CSGQGGAGQPQHF. The CDR3 coding sequence is TGCAGCGGACAAGGGGGCGCGGGTCAGCCCCAGCATTTT. Drawing the rest from reference TRBV29-1 and TRBJ1-5, the complete variable domain is SAVISQKPSRDICQRGTSLTIQCQVDSQVTMMFWYRQQPGQSLTLIATANQGSEATYESGFVIDKFPISRPNLTFSTLTVSNMSPEDSSIYLCSGQGGAGQPQHFGDGTRLSIL.

This chain connects TRBV28 to TRBJ2-5; 8 nucleotides line up with TRBD2. This CDR3 has 15 residues. V gave up 2 bases and J gave up 5 bases; unmatched junction bases: 7. Per germline, CDR1 MDHEN and CDR2 SYDVKM. Here the CDR3 DNA reads TGTGCCAGCAGTTTAGAGGGACTAGTAATCGAGACCCAGTACTTC. Amino acid sequence: CASSLEGLVIETQYF.

V usage is TRBV25-1 and J usage is TRBJ1-1; D might be TRBD1 (5 bases). The V gene's germline CDR1 is MGHDK and CDR2 SYGVNS. The V end was cut by 6 bases, the J end by 4 bases, with 12 bases between. The CDR3 loop spans 13 amino acids. CDR3 coding DNA: TGTGCCAGCAGCTCTTGGACAAGCACTGAAGCTTTCTTT. Protein sequence: CASSSWTSTEAFF.

The V call is TRBV14, the J call TRBJ2-7; D is perhaps TRBD1 (6 bases). The CDR3 totals 18 residues. Germline assignment: CDR1 SGHDN and CDR2 FVKESK. The V gene lost 3 bases and the J gene lost 0 bases, with 21 bases spanning the gap. In DNA, the CDR3 is TGTGCCAGCAGCCAGGGGGCTTGGGGAAGCGGCAGCTCCTACGAGCAGTACTTC. It specifies CASSQGAWGSGSSYEQYF.

This clone was recorded once. This chain joins TRBV5-4 and TRBJ1-1; 8 bases are shared with TRBD1. The CDR3 length is 18 residues. The V segment lost 0 bases and the J segment 3 bases; nucleotides outside the gene matches: 13. Per the germline V gene, CDR1 is SGHNT and CDR2 is YYREEE (reference sequence). CDR3 nucleotides: TGTGCCAGCAGCTTGGCGACAGGGGAAGTGACCTGGGACACTGAAGCTTTCTTT. Translated, it gives CASSLATGEVTWDTEAFF.

The chain recombines TRBV7-9 with TRBJ2-7, with D maybe TRBD1 (6 bases). V was pared by 5 bases and J by 2 bases, with 19 bases between. Germline V gene data show CDR1 as SEHNR and CDR2 as FQNEAQ (reference sequence). The CDR3 contains 16 residues. The chain's CDR3 is CASSHPPGTSPYEQYF. DNA for the CDR3: TGTGCCAGCAGCCATCCCCCGGGGACATCACCCTACGAGCAGTACTTC. Using reference TRBV7-9 and TRBJ2-7 for the parts outside the CDR3, the full variable domain is DTGVSQNPRHKITKRGQNVTFRCDPISEHNRLYWYRQTLGQGPEFLTYFQNEAQLEKSRLLSDRFSAERPKGSFSTLEIQRTEQGDSAMYLCASSHPPGTSPYEQYFGPGTRLTVT.

The chain carries TRBV14 and TRBJ2-5, with 8 bases aligning to TRBD2. The CDR3 totals 16 residues. The ends lost 0 bases at V and 5 bases at J; junction bases unmatched: 8. From germline, CDR1 is SGHDN and CDR2 FVKESK. The CDR3 bases are TGTGCCAGCAGCCAAGAGGGAGCGGGGGTCTTGGAGACCCAGTACTTC. As protein: CASSQEGAGVLETQYF.

V usage is TRBV11-2 and J usage is TRBJ2-7; 11 bases match TRBD1. CDR3 length: 15 amino acids. Germline CDR1 and CDR2: SGHAT and FQNNGV. V shed 5 bases and J 5 bases; nucleotides not matched to a gene: 8. The CDR3 is CASSPPGTGGNEQYF. The CDR3, as DNA: TGTGCCAGCAGCCCGCCCGGGACAGGGGGGAACGAGCAGTACTTC.

This clone was picked up one time. Other DNA variants within this sample encode the same CDR3. The chain employs TRBV19 and TRBJ1-1; D unresolved. Per the germline V gene, CDR1 is LNHDA and CDR2 is SQIVND (reference sequence). The CDR3 loop spans 13 amino acids. V shed 1 base and J shed 2 bases, with 5 bases lying between them. CDR3 nucleotide sequence: TGTGCCAGTAGTATAGGAGGCAACACTGAAGCTTTCTTT. This translates into CASSIGGNTEAFF.

A single count supports this clone. This chain links TRBV28 with TRBJ2-2, with 12 nucleotides matching TRBD2. The germline gives CDR1 MDHEN, CDR2 SYDVKM. The ends lost 5 bases at V and 3 bases at J; junction bases unmatched: 4. The CDR3 consists of 16 residues. The CDR3 loop reads CASSGRLAGDTGELFF. The DNA of the CDR3 is TGTGCCAGCAGTGGGCGACTAGCGGGAGACACCGGGGAGCTGTTTTTT.

The chain combines TRBV5-4 with TRBJ2-5; 9 positions match TRBD1. The CDR3 length is 14 residues. V lost 4 bases and J lost 2; bases outside the gene matches: 3. Germline CDR1 and CDR2: SGHNT and YYREEE (reference sequence). CDR3 residues: CASSLGTGQETQYF. The CDR3 DNA is TGTGCCAGCAGCCTAGGGACAGGGCAAGAGACCCAGTACTTC.

This chain joins TRBV5-4 and TRBJ2-1; D possibly corresponds to TRBD1 (6 bases). Per germline, CDR1 SGHNT and CDR2 YYREEE (reference sequence). The CDR3 loop spans 15 amino acids. V was trimmed by 4 bases and J by 4 bases, leaving 15 bases between them. Here the CDR3 reads CASSPGQPSYNEQFF. The CDR3 DNA follows: TGTGCCAGCAGCCCCGGACAGCCGTCGTACAATGAGCAGTTCTTC.

This chain uses TRBV18 with TRBJ2-5; 7 bases map to TRBD2. Germline V gene data show CDR1 as KGHSH and CDR2 as LQKENI. V was pared by 2 bases and J by 1 base, with 16 bases of the junction left unmatched. The CDR3 runs 19 residues. CDR3 protein: CASSPKGLGYNPAQETQYF. Here the CDR3 DNA reads TGTGCCAGCTCACCAAAAGGACTAGGTTATAATCCGGCCCAAGAGACCCAGTACTTC.

The CDR3 spells CASSLLDNEQFF. The CDR3 DNA reads as TGTGCCAGCAGCTTATTGGACAATGAGCAGTTCTTC. V usage is TRBV7-9 and J usage is TRBJ2-1; the D is unclear. This CDR3 comprises 12 residues. Trimming left V 2 bases short and J 5 bases short, with 4 bases between. CDR1 is SEHNR, CDR2 FQNEAQ, per germline (reference sequence).

The CDR3 protein is CASSFNEQFF. DNA for the CDR3: TGTGCCAGCAGTTTCAATGAGCAGTTCTTC. The chain carries TRBV2 and TRBJ2-1; no clear D. The CDR3 sequence is 10 residues long. The V end lost 5 bases, the J end lost 6 bases, and 2 bases lay between the germline ends. CDR1 and CDR2 (germline): SNHLY, FYNNEI.

The rearrangement joins TRBV19 to TRBJ2-2, with D possibly TRBD1 on 6 matching bases. The CDR3 spans 13 residues. Per the germline V gene, CDR1 is LNHDA and CDR2 is SQIVND (reference sequence). V lost 5 bases and J 6 bases, leaving 10 bases between the germline ends. The CDR3 DNA is TGTGCCAGTAGTGAGGGGGACCCCGGGGAGCTGTTTTTT. Translating gives CASSEGDPGELFF.

The chain employs TRBV15 and TRBJ2-1, with 10 nucleotides matching TRBD2. In germline, CDR1 is LNHNV, CDR2 YYDKDF (reference sequence). V lost 0 bases, J lost 4 bases, and 6 bases stayed unmatched. This CDR3 has 17 residues. This chain's CDR3 is CATSRERAGGLYNEQFF. The DNA for the CDR3 is TGTGCCACCAGCAGAGAAAGAGCGGGGGGGCTGTACAATGAGCAGTTCTTC.

The chain carries TRBV9 and TRBJ2-3, with D perhaps TRBD1 (7 bases). CDR3 length equals 15 residues. V dropped 0 bases and J dropped 4 bases, with 12 bases sitting between them. Per germline, CDR1 SGDLS and CDR2 YYNGEE. CDR3 sequence reads: CASSVAGGGADTQYF. The CDR3 DNA sequence: TGTGCCAGCAGCGTAGCAGGGGGAGGCGCAGATACGCAGTATTTT.

The rearrangement uses TRBV7-6 and TRBJ2-7, with D uncertain. V lost 4 bases and J 5 bases, leaving 6 bases between the germline ends. This CDR3 has 11 residues. The germline V gene encodes CDR1 SGHVS and CDR2 FNYEAQ. CDR3 DNA sequence: TGTGCCAGCAGCTCCACCGACGAGCAGTACTTC. This translates into CASSSTDEQYF.

The V and J genes are TRBV9 and TRBJ2-3; 9 bases agree with TRBD1. This CDR3 is built from 16 residues. The germline V gene has CDR1 SGDLS and CDR2 YYNGEE. V dropped 4 bases and J dropped 2; count of bases not matched to a gene: 8. CDR3 sequence reads: CASSPYRGPITDTQYF. The CDR3 nucleotides read TGTGCCAGCAGCCCTTACAGGGGGCCAATCACAGATACGCAGTATTTT.

V gene TRBV7-9 combines with J gene TRBJ2-3, with D tentatively TRBD2 (6 bases). V gave up 0 bases and J gave up 4 bases, with 20 bases separating them. The germline gives CDR1 SEHNR, CDR2 FQNEAQ (reference sequence). The CDR3 has 18 amino acids. CDR3 in amino acids: CASSLAILAPLLPDTQYF. The CDR3 DNA reads TGTGCCAGCAGCTTAGCCATTCTAGCGCCCCTCCTACCAGATACGCAGTATTTT.

The genes are TRBV4-1 and TRBJ1-2; no reliable D call. CDR1 and CDR2 from the germline V gene are MGHRA and YSYEKL. Trimming stripped 8 bases from V and 2 bases from J, with 12 bases between. The CDR3 contains 13 residues. The CDR3 reads CASGSMGNYGYTF. In DNA form, the CDR3 reads TGCGCCAGCGGAAGTATGGGGAACTATGGCTACACCTTC.

This chain links TRBV7-9 with TRBJ2-2, with 10 bases lining up with TRBD1. Germline V gene lookup returns CDR1 SEHNR and CDR2 FQNEAQ (reference sequence). The CDR3 has 17 residues. V shed 5 bases, J shed 0 bases, and the junction held 6 bases outside the gene matches. CDR3 sequence reads: CASSPTDRGTNTGELFF. The CDR3 region has the DNA TGTGCCAGCAGCCCTACGGACAGGGGGACGAACACCGGGGAGCTGTTTTTT.

The chain joins TRBV5-1 to TRBJ1-2, with TRBD1 identical over 7 bases. Trimming took 0 bases from V and 4 from J; bases not matched to a gene: 3. In germline, CDR1 is SGHRS, CDR2 YFSETQ. The length of the CDR3 is 14 residues. The DNA of the CDR3 is TGCGCCAGCAGCTTGGGGGACAGCTTCTATGGCTACACCTTC. Translating it yields CASSLGDSFYGYTF. The variable domain in full, with the rest retrieved from reference TRBV5-1 and TRBJ1-2, is KAGVTQTPRYLIKTRGQQVTLSCSPISGHRSVSWYQQTPGQGLQFLFEYFSETQRNKGNFPGRFSGRQFSNSRSEMNVSTLELGDSALYLCASSLGDSFYGYTFGSGTRLTVV.

The chain recombines TRBV28 with TRBJ2-5, with TRBD1 matching over 8 bases. V shed 4 bases and J 4 bases; nucleotides not matched to a gene: 14. The CDR3 is made up of 17 amino acids. Per the germline V gene, CDR1 is MDHEN and CDR2 is SYDVKM. DNA for the CDR3: TGTGCCAGCAGTTCCGGGACAGGATTTTACAACTCAGAGACCCAGTACTTC. It is translated as CASSSGTGFYNSETQYF.

In its sample, this clone was seen a few times. The gene calls are TRBV28 and TRBJ2-1; no definite D call. V lost 4 bases to trimming and J lost 2 bases, with 9 bases between them. CDR1 and CDR2 from the germline V gene are MDHEN and SYDVKM. The CDR3 sequence is 14 residues long. The CDR3 is CASSSPLTYNEQFF. CDR3 nucleotides: TGTGCCAGCAGTTCCCCGTTAACCTACAATGAGCAGTTCTTC.

This chain uses TRBV28 with TRBJ1-1; D not resolved. V was clipped by 5 bases and J by 4 bases, with 14 bases between them. Germline loops: CDR1 MDHEN, CDR2 SYDVKM. The CDR3 has 14 amino acids. The CDR3 bases are TGTGCCAGCAGTCTCCCCAGAGTTACCACTGAAGCTTTCTTT. Translation gives CASSLPRVTTEAFF.

The rearrangement uses TRBV6-5 and TRBJ2-7, with a weak D call TRBD1 (5 bases). Trimming took off 5 bases at V and 6 bases at J, with 8 bases between the two ends. Germline V CDR1 and CDR2: MNHEY, SVGAGI. The CDR3 covers 11 residues. CDR3 coding DNA: TGTGCCAGCAGTGATGGGGCCGAGCAGTACGTC. Translated: CASSDGAEQYV.

The chain links TRBV27 to TRBJ2-2, with D possibly matching TRBD2 (6 bases). This CDR3 has 13 amino acids. Looked up from germline, CDR1 is MNHEY and CDR2 is SMNVEV (reference sequence). Trimming stripped 5 bases from V and 2 bases from J, with 6 bases between. The CDR3 protein is CASSGTNTGELFF. Here the CDR3 DNA reads TGTGCCAGCAGTGGGACTAACACCGGGGAGCTGTTTTTT.